This record looks at one T cell receptor beta chain sequence and its context. No antigen is known for it. The V gene lost 6 bases and the J gene lost 5 bases, with 17 bases spanning the gap. CDR1 LNHDA and CDR2 SQIVND come from the germline V gene (reference sequence). The CDR3 is 15 residues long. This sample stems from a study of T cell responses to AZD1222 COVID-19 vaccine. Profiling relied on immunoSEQ multiplex PCR, and the TCRdb table lists in-frame clones only, not all of them. The sample yields 44,000 or so clones, roughly 75% seen once. Whole-study findings and limits: Breadth and depth of Spike-specific TCRs rose after two AZD1222 doses. Baseline seropositives among AZD1222 recipients totaled only 5 to 7. Spike was spanned by vaccine-associated CD4 TCRs, which were dominant at 160-218 and 743-854. Mostly white British, mostly female donors; authors suggested clonal diversity may be underestimated.

This specimen consisted of peripheral blood, obtained 28 days after the second dose of the MenACWY control vaccine. The receptor comes from an adult who received the MenACWY meningococcal vaccine as a control. V gene TRBV19 combines with J gene TRBJ1-5; possibly TRBD1 for D (6 bases). CDR3 nucleotide sequence: TGTGCCAGTAGCCCTTTAGGGGGGGGAGATCAGCCCCAGCATTTT. Encoded protein: CASSPLGGGDQPQHF.